This is a list of T cell receptor beta chains from one sample in a study of cytomegalovirus exposure and HLA in healthy donors. Libraries were prepared by immunoSEQ multiplex PCR; TCRdb keeps only in-frame clonotypes and omits some of them. Of 56,000 or so clones listed, approximately 94% were seen once; the top ten hold more than 0.95%. Sample: PBMCs. Receptor source: a man younger than 30 in good health and CMV-seronegative. The CDR3 runs from the conserved cysteine through the conserved F or W. D genes are given only for firm matches. The listing skips clone size in some rows; elsewhere it reads once, few, many or a size class.

v_call,clone_size,j_call,d_call,cdr3_aa,cdr3_nt
TRBV27,NA,TRBJ1-2,NA,CASSPNPGSYTF,TGTGCCAGCAGCCCGAACCCAGGAAGCTACACCTTC
TRBV7-2,few,TRBJ2-5,NA,CASSYRVQETQYF,TGTGCCAGCAGCTACAGGGTCCAAGAGACCCAGTACTTC
TRBV7-2,NA,TRBJ2-5,NA,CASSPRDSQETQYF,TGTGCCAGCAGCCCCCGGGACTCCCAAGAGACCCAGTACTTC
TRBV7-9,NA,TRBJ1-4,NA,CASSPGTFTNEKLFF,TGTGCCAGCAGCCCAGGGACATTTACTAATGAAAAACTGTTTTTT
TRBV7-9,NA,TRBJ1-2,TRBD1,CASSLAGDRGRGLYGYTF,TGTGCCAGCAGCTTAGCTGGAGACAGGGGTAGAGGACTCTATGGCTACACCTTC
TRBV7-3,once,TRBJ2-6,NA,CASSLVPGPSGANVLTF,TGTGCCAGCAGCCTCGTTCCAGGGCCCTCTGGGGCCAACGTCCTGACTTTC
TRBV28,NA,TRBJ2-2,TRBD2,CASSQRLAGTGELFF,TGTGCCAGCAGCCAAAGACTAGCGGGCACCGGGGAGCTGTTTTTT
TRBV6-5,NA,TRBJ2-7,NA,CASGLGHSYEQYF,TGTGCCAGCGGCCTGGGCCACAGCTACGAGCAGTACTTC
TRBV7-6,NA,TRBJ2-2,NA,CASSLEGTNTGELFF,TGTGCCAGCAGCTTAGAGGGGACGAACACCGGGGAGCTGTTTTTT
TRBV28,NA,TRBJ1-5,TRBD1,CASSSGTGLGSNQPQHF,TGTGCCAGCAGTTCCGGGACAGGACTAGGTAGCAATCAGCCCCAGCATTTT
TRBV6-6,NA,TRBJ1-1,NA,CASSQGHWGNTEAFF,TGTGCCAGCAGCCAGGGACATTGGGGTAACACTGAAGCTTTCTTT
TRBV9,NA,TRBJ2-2,NA,CASSVAEITGELFF,TGTGCCAGCAGCGTAGCCGAGATCACCGGGGAGCTGTTTTTT